The 6 T cell receptor beta chains reported below all come from one sample, sequenced in a study of OX40 agonist ivuxolimab in advanced cancers. Library prep was done by the immunoSEQ multiplex PCR assay. What TCRdb holds here is the immuneACCESS table cut down to in-frame rearrangements. Part of the clones is not present; checked against another copy, under half of the missing clones reflect an unresolved V gene, and the others are unexplained. In all, the sample holds tens of thousands of clones, and approximately 78% of those were seen once. Roughly 2% of the sample rests with the top ten. Source: CD4+ or CD8+ T cells sorted from blood, taken in a trial of the OX40 agonist ivuxolimab. Every receptor here comes from an adult with an advanced solid tumor such as melanoma, head and neck, liver or kidney cancer.

J is TRBJ1-2 and V is TRBV5-4; D gene uncertain. Trimming left V 1 base short and J 5 bases short, with 9 bases between. In germline, CDR1 is SGHNT, CDR2 YYREEE (reference sequence). The CDR3 sequence is 13 residues long. CDR3 nucleotide sequence: TGTGCCAGCAGCTTGCGGACCGAGTATGGCTACACCTTC. Translation: CASSLRTEYGYTF.

This clone was seen once. CDR3 coding DNA: TGTGCCAGCAGTTCAGTCCGGGGGACCGAGCAGTACTTC. This sequence encodes CASSSVRGTEQYF. V gene TRBV28 combines with J gene TRBJ2-5; D perhaps matches TRBD2 (6 bases). The J call may be faulty, since TRBJ2-7 better matches the DNA end. The CDR3 is 13 amino acids. Germline CDR1 is MDHEN and CDR2 is SYDVKM.

This clone was recorded once. The chain joins TRBV6-5 to TRBJ2-1, with D possibly matching TRBD1 (5 bases). The CDR3 has 15 residues. Trimming shortened V by 2 bases and J by 0 bases, and 8 bases separated the two germline ends. Germline V gives CDR1 MNHEY, CDR2 SVGAGI. CDR3 sequence (DNA): TGTGCCAGCAGTTACGACAGTAGCTCCTACAATGAGCAGTTCTTC. Translation: CASSYDSSSYNEQFF.

The chain employs TRBV11-2 and TRBJ2-5, with no clear D. V lost 1 base to trimming and J lost 4 bases, with 13 bases between them. This CDR3 has 15 amino acids. Germline V gene lookup returns CDR1 SGHAT and CDR2 FQNNGV. CDR3 DNA sequence: TGTGCCAGCAGCTTAGTCCGAGGCTTGCGAGAGACCCAGTACTTC. Its protein product is CASSLVRGLRETQYF.

This clone has a single count. V and J are TRBV11-1 and TRBJ2-7; D gene unclear. V dropped 2 bases and J dropped 3 bases, with 11 bases sitting between them. Germline V gene lookup returns CDR1 SGHAT and CDR2 FQDESV (reference sequence). The CDR3 consists of 14 residues. DNA for the CDR3: TGTGCCAGCAGCTTATCACGAAATCACTACGAGCAGTACTTC. Translation gives CASSLSRNHYEQYF.

The chain employs TRBV6-1 and TRBJ2-7; maybe TRBD2 (5 bases). Germline V gene lookup returns CDR1 MNHNS and CDR2 SASEGT. The CDR3 length is 9 residues. Trimming shortened V by 6 bases and J by 13 bases, and 10 bases separated the two germline ends. The CDR3 here is CASREADYF. The CDR3 DNA follows: TGTGCCAGCAGGGAGGCCGATTACTTC.